This T cell receptor (beta chain) was sequenced for a study of shared clonotypes between healthy human individuals. Study-wide background: Per donor, three plates held CD4 naive cells, three held CD4 memory, two held CD8 naive and one held CD8 memory.

This clone was seen just once. As yet, its antigen is unknown. CDR3 size: 10 residues. Trimming pared 6 bases from V and 0 bases from J, leaving 3 bases between. Germline assignment: CDR1 DFQATT and CDR2 SNEGSKA (reference sequence). It was 200 ng DNA, approximately 30,000 T cell genomes, that sorted-subset replicate PCRs used. Sequencing used immunoSEQ multiplex PCR; TCRdb keeps in-frame clones, though not all of them. Seen here are under 1,100,000 clones, about 76% observed once, and the top ten hold roughly 1.4%. General study findings and limits: Generation probability values for non-shared clonotypes were lower than those for clonotypes shared by all four donors. Naive subsets generally had larger estimated richness than memory subsets.

The genes are TRBV20-1 and TRBJ2-7; D not resolved. This TCR derives from a man between 18 and 35 years old in good health. Material for sequencing was memory CD4+ T cells sorted from blood. Subset described: CD45RA-negative fraction. CDR3 region: CSAFSYEQYF. In nucleotides, the CDR3 is TGCAGTGCGTTCTCCTACGAGCAGTACTTC.